This note documents a single TCR beta chain sequence. Its target is not known. The CDR3 sequence is 14 residues long. Trimming removed 1 base from V and 5 bases from J, with 11 bases in between. Germline-derived CDR1 and CDR2 are SGHVS and FNYEAQ. 60 Vbeta and 13 Jbeta primers were used in PCR. TCRdb keeps only in-frame clones here, not all; method: immunoSEQ multiplex PCR. Among fewer than 150,000 clones listed, more than 80% were seen once. The sample originates from a study of cytomegalovirus exposure and HLA in healthy donors. Across the whole study: Earlier work reported 90 million to 120 million unique TCR beta sequences from 150 million to 200 million T cells. Falling in the Caucasian-associated ancestry cluster were about 83% of some 400 genotyped donors.

The study, taken as a whole, reports: Later on, an analysis showed TCR association rates differing by HLA locus, with DRB1 the most and HLA-C the fewest. The study labeled fewer than 200 TCR beta chains cytomegalovirus-associated.

The sample consisted of PBMCs. V and J are TRBV7-6 and TRBJ1-1; D is perhaps TRBD1 (5 bases). The receptor was isolated from a man aged 35 to 55 in good health and CMV-seronegative. DNA of the CDR3: TGTGCCAGCAGCTTAGGGGGGGAGGTTACTGAAGCTTTCTTT. Translation: CASSLGGEVTEAFF.